The clone carrying this T cell receptor beta chain was recorded at least ten times. These data are taken from a study of T cells after yellow fever vaccination. CDR3 size: 14 residues. J gave up 4 bases and V 6 bases, and 7 bases lay outside the gene matches. Germline V gene sequence: CDR1 DFQATT, CDR2 SNEGSKA (reference sequence). TCRdb independently ran MiXCR on the 5' RACE reads; one entry per CDR3 protein. The sample consists of about 220,000 distinct CDR3 sequences, under 3.5% of them appearing once. The chain uses TRBV20-1 and TRBJ2-7, with TRBD1 identical over 12 bases. The receptor comes from a man between 18 and 29 years old who received the YFV17D yellow fever vaccine. Source: CD4+ T cells sorted from PBMCs, taken 10 days after the yellow fever booster vaccination. The CDR3: CSAPPGQGAYEQYV. The CDR3 DNA follows: TGCAGTGCCCCTCCGGGACAGGGGGCTTACGAGCAGTACGTC.